Listed here are 20 T cell receptor beta chains from one sample, sequenced in a study of cytomegalovirus exposure and HLA in healthy donors. The PCR was carried out with 60 Vbeta primers and 13 Jbeta primers. TCRdb keeps only in-frame clones here, not all; method: immunoSEQ multiplex PCR. Among 140,000 to 150,000 clones listed, around 75% were seen once. Material for sequencing was PBMCs. These receptor sequences come from a man aged 25 to 40 in good health and CMV-seronegative.

The chain couples TRBV7-8 to TRBJ1-2; TRBD1 matches 7 bases. Germline loops: CDR1 SGHVS, CDR2 FQNEAQ. The CDR3 has 13 amino acids. V lost 5 bases, J lost 6 bases, and 6 bases stayed unmatched. CDR3 sequence: CASSPGQLDGYTF. CDR3 DNA: TGTGCCAGCAGCCCGGGACAGCTGGATGGCTACACCTTC.

This clone came up once. V gene TRBV5-4 combines with J gene TRBJ2-3, with 13 nucleotides matching TRBD2. This CDR3 region has 16 residues. The V gene's germline CDR1 is SGHNT and CDR2 YYREEE (reference sequence). After removal of 2 bases from V and 3 bases from J, the junction contained 3 bases not matched to a gene. Here the CDR3 DNA reads TGTGCCAGCAGCTTTCGGACTAGCGGGGGTACAGATACGCAGTATTTT. Its protein is CASSFRTSGGTDTQYF.

The chain's CDR3 is CACPSEQYF. The CDR3 nucleotides are TGTGCCTGCCCGAGCGAGCAGTACTTC. This sequence joins TRBV6-4 and TRBJ2-7; no clear D. The CDR3 consists of 9 residues. The V gene's germline CDR1 is MRHNA and CDR2 SNTAGT. The V gene lost 11 bases and the J gene lost 6 bases, with 8 bases spanning the gap.

This clone was seen only a few times. The rearrangement joins TRBV6-5 to TRBJ1-5, with a tentative D call TRBD1 (5 bases). Per germline, CDR1 MNHEY and CDR2 SVGAGI. V lost 6 bases and J lost 2, with 14 bases in between. This CDR3 spans 15 amino acids. The CDR3 DNA is TGTGCCAGCAGGGCCAGGGTTCGAGGCAATCAGCCCCAGCATTTT. The encoded protein is CASRARVRGNQPQHF.

Regarding this clone: At one boundary the junction diverges from the germline segment, which might be a read error. V usage is TRBV5-1 and J usage is TRBJ2-2; D might be TRBD2 (5 bases). Germline V gene data show CDR1 as SGHRS and CDR2 as YFSETQ. CDR3 length equals 14 residues. Here the CDR3 reads CASRTDPNTGELFF. For the CDR3, the DNA is TGCGCCAGCAGGACCGATCCGAACACCGGGGAACTGTTTTTT.

The chain has TRBV11-3 and TRBJ2-1; 8 bases are a match to TRBD1. Germline CDR1 reads SGHNT; CDR2 reads YENEEA. This CDR3 spans 15 amino acids. V was pared by 1 base and J by 5 bases, with 4 bases of the junction left unmatched. The CDR3 reads CASSLGQGTNNEQFF. The CDR3 DNA is TGTGCCAGCAGCTTAGGACAGGGGACCAACAATGAGCAGTTCTTC.

The CDR3 protein is CASTPDRRDGYTF. The DNA of the CDR3 is TGTGCCAGCACCCCCGACCGGAGGGATGGCTACACCTTC. V gene TRBV7-2 combines with J gene TRBJ1-2; the D is unclear. The V end was cut by 7 bases, the J end by 6 bases, with 15 bases between. Germline V lookup: CDR1 SGHTA, CDR2 FQGNSA. The CDR3 is 13 residues long.

This sequence joins TRBV28 and TRBJ1-1; a weak D match, TRBD1 (5 bases). The CDR3 contains 17 residues. Germline values: CDR1 MDHEN, CDR2 SYDVKM. Trimming left V 7 bases short and J 3 bases short, with 24 bases between. The CDR3 DNA reads as TGTGCCAGCATCTCCACCCGGGGGAAAAAACAAGACACTGAAGCTTTCTTT. Its translation is CASISTRGKKQDTEAFF. The full variable domain, in which reference TRBV28 and TRBJ1-1 provide the parts outside the CDR3, is DVKVTQSSRYLVKRTGEKVFLECVQDMDHENMFWYRQDPGLGLRLIYFSYDVKMKEKGDIPEGYSVSREKKERFSLILESASTNQTSMYLCASISTRGKKQDTEAFFGQGTRLTVV.

This rearrangement joins TRBV11-2 to TRBJ1-1; a weak D match, TRBD1 (5 bases). From germline, CDR1 is SGHAT and CDR2 FQNNGV. V lost 2 bases, J lost 6 bases, and 10 bases lay in between. The CDR3 length is 13 residues. The CDR3 is CASSLLAGAEAFF. The CDR3 DNA reads as TGTGCCAGCAGCTTACTAGCGGGGGCTGAAGCTTTCTTT.

The rearrangement uses TRBV29-1 and TRBJ2-2; weak D call: TRBD1 (7 bases). Trimming removed 4 bases from V and 5 bases from J, with 17 bases in between. The CDR3 spans 15 residues. Per the germline V gene, CDR1 is SQVTM and CDR2 is ANQGSEA. CDR3: CSVAGGLPGTGELFF. In DNA form, the CDR3 reads TGCAGCGTTGCAGGGGGACTCCCAGGTACCGGGGAGCTGTTTTTT.

J is TRBJ2-7 and V is TRBV5-5, with D perhaps TRBD1 (5 bases). This CDR3 comprises 13 residues. Deletions cut 4 bases from V and 4 bases from J, with 12 bases between. Germline V gene data show CDR1 as SGHKS and CDR2 as YYEKEE (reference sequence). CDR3 in amino acids: CASSVGNRYEQYF. CDR3 DNA: TGTGCCAGCAGCGTAGGAAACAGGTACGAGCAGTACTTC.

J is TRBJ2-5 and V is TRBV5-1; D is unresolved. The CDR3 length is 14 residues. The V end lost 4 bases, the J end lost 5 bases, and 15 bases lay between the germline ends. In germline, CDR1 is SGHRS, CDR2 YFSETQ. CDR3 residues: CASSLDVERETQYF. The CDR3 region has the DNA TGCGCCAGCAGCCTGGACGTCGAGAGGGAGACCCAGTACTTC.

This sequence joins TRBV29-1 and TRBJ1-2, with D possibly TRBD1 on 5 matching bases. The germline gives CDR1 SQVTM, CDR2 ANQGSEA. V lost 4 bases and J lost 0, with 15 bases in between. CDR3 length: 15 amino acids. Here the CDR3 DNA reads TGCAGCGTTGGGCTCAGGGCCACCCCTAACTATGGCTACACCTTC. Protein product: CSVGLRATPNYGYTF. Drawing the rest from reference TRBV29-1 and TRBJ1-2, the complete variable domain is SAVISQKPSRDICQRGTSLTIQCQVDSQVTMMFWYRQQPGQSLTLIATANQGSEATYESGFVIDKFPISRPNLTFSTLTVSNMSPEDSSIYLCSVGLRATPNYGYTFGSGTRLTVV.

In this sample, this clone turned up a few times. This rearrangement joins TRBV7-2 to TRBJ2-7; 9 nucleotides align to TRBD2. Germline V gene data show CDR1 as SGHTA and CDR2 as FQGNSA. After removal of 3 bases from V and 6 bases from J, the junction contained 18 bases not matched to a gene. The CDR3 has 18 amino acids. In DNA form, the CDR3 reads TGTGCCAGCAGCTTGGATCTGGCGAGGGTTAGCGGGAGCCCCGAGCAGTACTTC. Translation: CASSLDLARVSGSPEQYF.

V is TRBV7-2 and J is TRBJ2-7; D is possibly TRBD2 (6 bases). The germline V gene has CDR1 SGHTA and CDR2 FQGNSA. Trimming pared 6 bases from V and 6 bases from J, leaving 21 bases between. There are 15 residues in the CDR3. DNA for the CDR3: TGTGCCAGCAGGGTAGGCCGGGAAGGAGGGTCCGAGCAGTACTTC. This codes for CASRVGREGGSEQYF.

This clone has a handful of counts. The chain joins TRBV19 to TRBJ2-3; tentative D call: TRBD1 (5 bases). Deletions cut 10 bases from V and 2 bases from J, with 16 bases between. The CDR3 runs 14 residues. Germline V gives CDR1 LNHDA, CDR2 SQIVND (reference sequence). The chain's CDR3 is CATQPPGYTDTQYF. CDR3 nucleotides: TGTGCCACCCAGCCCCCAGGGTACACAGATACGCAGTATTTT.

This clone was seen a handful of times. This chain uses TRBV1 with TRBJ2-7; no DNA check was done on the table's D call, TRBD2. TRBV1 is given as a pseudogene. This CDR3 contains 12 residues. The CDR3 reads CTSSPPSYEQYF. In nucleotides, the CDR3 is TGCACCAGCAGCCCTCCCTCCTACGAGCAGTACTTC.

The rearrangement joins TRBV6-6 to TRBJ2-7; 7 bases map to TRBD2. V was clipped by 0 bases and J by 6 bases; unmatched bases: 5. The CDR3 contains 14 residues. CDR1 and CDR2 from the germline V gene are MNHNY and SVGAGI (reference sequence). This chain's CDR3 is CASSYSGGRVEQYF. The CDR3 bases are TGTGCCAGCAGTTACTCGGGTGGGAGGGTCGAGCAGTACTTC.

This clone was detected a few times. This chain uses TRBV5-1 with TRBJ2-5; D unresolved. CDR3 length equals 14 residues. Germline values: CDR1 SGHRS, CDR2 YFSETQ. V was trimmed by 2 bases and J by 2 bases, leaving 10 bases between them. The CDR3 region is CASSFGRLQETQYF. The CDR3 coding sequence is TGCGCCAGCAGCTTTGGCAGATTACAAGAGACCCAGTACTTC.

In its sample, this clone was seen once. V gene TRBV11-2 combines with J gene TRBJ1-2; 7 bases are a match to TRBD1. Germline assignment: CDR1 SGHAT and CDR2 FQNNGV. The CDR3 covers 14 residues. Trimming removed 4 bases from V and 3 bases from J; junction bases left unmatched: 5. This CDR3 reads CASSWSGGDYGYTF. CDR3 coding DNA: TGTGCCAGCAGCTGGTCAGGGGGTGACTATGGCTACACCTTC.